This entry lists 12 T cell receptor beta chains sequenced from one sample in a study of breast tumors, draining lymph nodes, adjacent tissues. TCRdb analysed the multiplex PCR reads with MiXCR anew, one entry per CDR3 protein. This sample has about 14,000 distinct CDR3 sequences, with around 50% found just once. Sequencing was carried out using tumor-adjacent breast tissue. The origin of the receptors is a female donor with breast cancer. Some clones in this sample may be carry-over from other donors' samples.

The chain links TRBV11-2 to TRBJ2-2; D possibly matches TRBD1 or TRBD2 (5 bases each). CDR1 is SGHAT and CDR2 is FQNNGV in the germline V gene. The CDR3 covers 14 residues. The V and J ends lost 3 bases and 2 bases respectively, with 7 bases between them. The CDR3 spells CASSLGPNTGELFF. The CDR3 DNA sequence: TGTGCCAGCAGCTTGGGACCCAACACCGGGGAGCTGTTTTTT.

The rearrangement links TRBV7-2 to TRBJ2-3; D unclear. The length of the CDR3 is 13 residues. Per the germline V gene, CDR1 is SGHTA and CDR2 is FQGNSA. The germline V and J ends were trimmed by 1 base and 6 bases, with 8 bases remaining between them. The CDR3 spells CASSLDQVDTQYF. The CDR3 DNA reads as TGTGCCAGCAGCTTAGACCAGGTGGATACGCAGTATTTT.

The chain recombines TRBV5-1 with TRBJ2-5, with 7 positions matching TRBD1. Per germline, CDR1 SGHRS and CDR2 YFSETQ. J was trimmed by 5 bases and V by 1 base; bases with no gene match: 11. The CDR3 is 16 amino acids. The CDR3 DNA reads TGCGCCAGCAGCTTGCCCGGGACAGCAATAGTTGAGACCCAGTACTTC. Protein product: CASSLPGTAIVETQYF.

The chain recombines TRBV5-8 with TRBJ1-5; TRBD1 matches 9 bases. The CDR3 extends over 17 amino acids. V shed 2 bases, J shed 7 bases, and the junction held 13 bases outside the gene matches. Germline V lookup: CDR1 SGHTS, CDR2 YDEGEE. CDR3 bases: TGTGCCAGCAGCTTTGGGGCGGGACAGGGTGTCATACAGCCCCAGCATTTT. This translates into CASSFGAGQGVIQPQHF.

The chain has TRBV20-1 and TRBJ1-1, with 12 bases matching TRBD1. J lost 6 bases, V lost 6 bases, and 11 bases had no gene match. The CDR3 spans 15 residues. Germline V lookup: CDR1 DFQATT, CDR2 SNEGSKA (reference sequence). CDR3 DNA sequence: TGCAGTGCCCGGGGACAGGGGGCGGGAAGGGCTGAAGCTTTCTTT. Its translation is CSARGQGAGRAEAFF.

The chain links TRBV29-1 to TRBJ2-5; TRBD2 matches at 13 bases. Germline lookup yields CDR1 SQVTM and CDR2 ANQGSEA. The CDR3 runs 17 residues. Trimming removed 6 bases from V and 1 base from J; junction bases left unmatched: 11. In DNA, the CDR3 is TGCAGCGTCGATACTAGCGGGGGGGGGTACCTCCAAGAGACCCAGTACTTC. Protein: CSVDTSGGGYLQETQYF.

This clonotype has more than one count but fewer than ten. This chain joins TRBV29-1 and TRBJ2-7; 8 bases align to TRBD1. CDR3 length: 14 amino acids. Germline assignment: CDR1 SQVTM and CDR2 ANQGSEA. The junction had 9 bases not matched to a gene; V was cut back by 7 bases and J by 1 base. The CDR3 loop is CSATGTGMSYEQYF. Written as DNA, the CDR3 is TGCAGCGCGACCGGGACAGGTATGTCCTACGAGCAGTACTTC.

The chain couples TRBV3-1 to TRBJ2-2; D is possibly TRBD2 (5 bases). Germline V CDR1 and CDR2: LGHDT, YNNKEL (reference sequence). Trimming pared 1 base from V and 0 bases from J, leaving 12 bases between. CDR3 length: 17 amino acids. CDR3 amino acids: CASSQVSRAANTGELFF. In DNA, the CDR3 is TGTGCCAGCAGCCAAGTCTCGAGGGCAGCGAACACCGGGGAGCTGTTTTTT. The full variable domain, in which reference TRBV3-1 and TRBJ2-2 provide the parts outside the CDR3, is DTAVSQTPKYLVTQMGNDKSIKCEQNLGHDTMYWYKQDSKKFLKIMFSYNNKELIINETVPNRFSPKSPDKAHLNLHINSLELGDSAVYFCASSQVSRAANTGELFFGEGSRLTVL.

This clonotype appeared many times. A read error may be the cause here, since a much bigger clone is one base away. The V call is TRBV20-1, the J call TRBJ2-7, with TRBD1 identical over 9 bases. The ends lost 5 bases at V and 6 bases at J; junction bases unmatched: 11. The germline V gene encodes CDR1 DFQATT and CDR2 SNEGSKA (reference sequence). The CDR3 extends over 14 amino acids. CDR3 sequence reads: CSALDRGITSEQYF. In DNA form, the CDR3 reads TGCAGTGCTCTGGACAGGGGAATTACCTCCGAGCAGTACTTC.

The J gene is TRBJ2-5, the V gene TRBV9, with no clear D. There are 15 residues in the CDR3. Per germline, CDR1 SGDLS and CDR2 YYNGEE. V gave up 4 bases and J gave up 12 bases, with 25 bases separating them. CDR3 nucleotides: TGTGCCAGCAGCTCGAGACGGAGAGGCGAAGAGACTGAGTACTTC. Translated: CASSSRRRGEETEYF.

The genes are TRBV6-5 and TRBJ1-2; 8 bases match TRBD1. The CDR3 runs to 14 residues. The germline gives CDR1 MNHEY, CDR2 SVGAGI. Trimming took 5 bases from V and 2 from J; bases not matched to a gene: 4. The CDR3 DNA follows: TGTGCCAGCAGTCTTCGACAGGGGAACTATGGCTACACCTTC. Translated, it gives CASSLRQGNYGYTF.

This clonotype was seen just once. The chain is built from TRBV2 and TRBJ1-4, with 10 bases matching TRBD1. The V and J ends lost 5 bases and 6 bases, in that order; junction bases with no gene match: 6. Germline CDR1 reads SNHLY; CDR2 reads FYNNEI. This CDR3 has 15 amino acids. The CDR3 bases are TGTGCCAGCAGTAAAACCGGGACAGGGGATGAAAAACTGTTTTTT. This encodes CASSKTGTGDEKLFF.